This TCR beta chain was sequenced in a study of T-cell memory formation after mild COVID-19. Study information: The two donors had largely donor-specific TCR clusters. General observations from the study: Chiefly within CM and EM were the contracting CD4+ clones; CD8+ ones were within EMRA.

On this clonotype: Its antigen is as yet unknown.

This CDR3 comprises 15 residues. CDR1 and CDR2 (germline): ENHRY, SYGVKD. V dropped 3 bases and J dropped 3 bases, with 15 bases sitting between them. TCRdb recomputed calls from the 5' RACE reads with MiXCR, one row per CDR3 protein. This sample yields 400,000 to 500,000 distinct CDR3 sequences, of which roughly 20% are seen a single time; around 8% belongs to the top ten. The sequenced sample was PBMCs or a T cell subset sorted from them (not recorded which). J is TRBJ2-7 and V is TRBV10-3; no clear D gene. The receptor was isolated from an adult woman who had mild COVID-19 (a few samples of this study predate the infection). Cell type and time point are not known. CDR3 sequence: CAISDMAGRDYEQYF. DNA of the CDR3: TGTGCCATCAGTGATATGGCTGGCCGAGACTACGAGCAGTACTTC.